This T cell receptor beta chain originates from a study of shared clonotypes between healthy human individuals. Study-wide results and limits: Shared clonotypes: approximately 5.3% naive CD4, about 3.5% naive CD8, about 2.4% memory CD4, under 0.5% memory CD8.

Using immunoSEQ multiplex PCR, the repertoire was profiled, and TCRdb retains in-frame clones only, with some absent. The sample includes over 2 million clones, less than 95% of them seen just once. Remarks on this clone: Its cognate antigen is unknown.

None of the donors, who were healthy HIV-negative adults, had recently had acute infections or vaccinations. This TCR derives from a man aged 18 to 30 in good health. Some clones in this sample may be carry-over from other donors' samples. The sequenced material came from naive CD4+ T cells from PBMCs. Indicated subset: CD45RA+ positively selected.

The CDR3 nucleotides read TGCGCCAGCAGCCGCCTACTTACAGGGAGCGAGACCCAGTACTTC. Amino acid sequence: CASSRLLTGSETQYF. The V gene is TRBV5-1, the J gene TRBJ2-5, with D possibly being TRBD1 (6 bases). V lost 4 bases and J lost 5, with 18 bases in between. Germline V gene sequence: CDR1 SGHRS, CDR2 YFSETQ. The CDR3 is 15 amino acids.